These T cell receptor beta chains were read from a single sample in a study of immune evolution from preneoplasia to lung adenocarcinoma. Data came from immunoSEQ multiplex PCR; TCRdb stores just in-frame clones and leaves some out. The table records approximately 11,000 clones, more than 60% of them present only once. Sequenced sample: FFPE minimally invasive lung adenocarcinoma tissue. These receptors all come from a person aged 60-80 years with lung adenocarcinoma. Each CDR3 is given with its conserved first and last residue. The D gene is left open where the match is weak. The size entry is marked missing in some rows and otherwise reads once, few, many or a size class.

CDR3nt	CDR3aa	v_gene	j_gene	d_gene	abundance
TGTGCCAGCAGTTACTCGGGGGCAGACGAGCAGTACTTC	CASSYSGADEQYF	TRBV6-6	TRBJ2-7	-	-
TGTGCCAGCAGTTCTAGCGGGGTCGGCACAGATACGCAGTATTTT	CASSSSGVGTDTQYF	TRBV6-5	TRBJ2-3	TRBD2	-
TGTGCCAGCAGTTACTGGTCAGGGGAGGTCTATGGCTACACCTTC	CASSYWSGEVYGYTF	TRBV6-6	TRBJ1-2	-	once
TGTGCCAGCAGCTCTAAGGAGGACGCCCGGATCACAGATACGCAGTATTTT	CASSSKEDARITDTQYF	TRBV11-2	TRBJ2-3	-	-
TGTGCCATCAGTGAGAAGCGGGGGGGCCTGGACACCGGGGAGCTGTTTTTT	CAISEKRGGLDTGELFF	TRBV10-3	TRBJ2-2	TRBD2	-
TGCGCCAGCAGCCAAGACCCCGCGACAGGCGATGGCTACACCTTC	CASSQDPATGDGYTF	TRBV4-3	TRBJ1-2	-	-
TGTGCCAGCAGCGTAGGCTCTCTGGAGGGCTACGAGCAGTACTTC	CASSVGSLEGYEQYF	TRBV9	TRBJ2-7	-	once
TGCGCCAGCAGCCAATCCCCCGGCTCTGGGGCCAACGTCCTGACTTTC	CASSQSPGSGANVLTF	TRBV4-3	TRBJ2-6	-	-
TGTGCCATCAGTGGTACGGTTGGGGGCCTCTCTGGAAACACCATATATTTT	CAISGTVGGLSGNTIYF	TRBV10-3	TRBJ1-3	-	-
TGTGCCAGCAGCGTTTCGACAGGGGCCAACTATGGCTACACCTTC	CASSVSTGANYGYTF	TRBV14	TRBJ1-2	TRBD1	-
TGTGCCAGCAGTTACTTAGAGACCCAGTACTTC	CASSYLETQYF	TRBV6-5	TRBJ2-5	-	few
TGTGCCAGCAGTGACTCCCACGGGAGCGCAGATACGCAGTATTTT	CASSDSHGSADTQYF	TRBV6-4	TRBJ2-3	-	-
TGTGCCAGCAGCTTATCCCCTTTAAACGAGCAGTACTTC	CASSLSPLNEQYF	TRBV11-3	TRBJ2-7	-	once
TGTGCCAGCAGCTTAGATCAGCCCCAGCATTTT	CASSLDQPQHF	TRBV7-8	TRBJ1-5	-	-
TGTGCCAGCAGCTTAAGGCCTCCGAACTGGGAGCAGTACTTC	CASSLRPPNWEQYF	TRBV7-8	TRBJ2-7	-	-
TGTGCCAGCAGCACCAGGGGCGGGGGTACTTACAATGAGCAGTTCTTC	CASSTRGGGTYNEQFF	TRBV5-4	TRBJ2-1	-	-
TGCGCCAGCGACAGGGAAAGCTCCTATAATTCACCCCTCCACTTT	CASDRESSYNSPLHF	TRBV5-1	TRBJ1-6	TRBD1	-
TGTGCCAGCAGCTACCGGACAGGGTCCTACGAGCAGTACTTC	CASSYRTGSYEQYF	TRBV5-4	TRBJ2-7	TRBD1	-
TGTGCCAGCAGCACGAACAGGGGCGACATCTATGGCTACACCTTC	CASSTNRGDIYGYTF	TRBV7-6	TRBJ1-2	TRBD1	-
TGTGCCACCAGCAGAGGACAGGGTCTAGGGATAGTGGGCTCTGGGGCCAACGTCCTGACTTTC	CATSRGQGLGIVGSGANVLTF	TRBV15	TRBJ2-6	TRBD1	-
TGTGCCAGCAGTTACGACACGGGGACCGGGGAGCTGTTTTTT	CASSYDTGTGELFF	TRBV6-9	TRBJ2-2	-	once
TGTGCCAGCAGTTTAGTCCTCGGACAGAAAACCCGGTGG	CASSLVLGQKTRW	TRBV27	TRBJ1-1	-	-
TGTGCCAGCAGTGCGGGATCACAAGAGACCCAGTACTTC	CASSAGSQETQYF	TRBV6-1	TRBJ2-5	-	-
TGTGCCAGCAGCGTAGGAGTGGGGGTCAATCAGCCCCAGCATTTT	CASSVGVGVNQPQHF	TRBV9	TRBJ1-5	-	-
TGTGCTAGCAGTCCAATCCAGGCAGGGCGCGGACAAGATACGCAGTATTTT	CASSPIQAGRGQDTQYF	TRBV7-7	TRBJ2-3	-	-
TGTGCCAGTAGTATATTACAGGGTCACACTGAAGCTTTCTTT	CASSILQGHTEAFF	TRBV19	TRBJ1-1	-	-
TGTGCCAGCTCACCACCAGGGACAGGATCGCCCTACGAGCAGTACTTC	CASSPPGTGSPYEQYF	TRBV18	TRBJ2-7	TRBD1	-
TGTGCCAGCAGTTCCTACTCGGGGGGGCCCACTGAAGCTTTCTTT	CASSSYSGGPTEAFF	TRBV28	TRBJ1-1	-	-
TGTGCCATCAGTGAGTCTGAAGGGGATACGCAGTATTTT	CAISESEGDTQYF	TRBV10-3	TRBJ2-3	-	-